This TCR beta chain was recovered during a study of neurological immune-mediated disorders. This clonotype was found many times. What it recognizes is unknown. This CDR3 is 12 amino acids long. Trimming took 4 bases from V and 2 from J, leaving 9 bases between them. From germline, CDR1 is SQVTM and CDR2 ANQGSEA. Every sequencing run gave over 180 million TCR-beta sequences, taken from 15-18 subjects. Using its own MiXCR run on the 5' RACE reads, TCRdb lists one record per CDR3 protein. The repertoire has some 57,000 distinct CDR3 sequences, under 3.5% of them found once; the top ten carry roughly 6.6%. Findings and limits, study-wide: Phylogenetic grouping assigned the repertoires of 18 of 34 multiple sclerosis patients to a single related-CDR3 cluster, which may represent a signature. The most TCR clonal expansion was seen in HTLV-1-associated myelopathy, and the least was seen in multiple sclerosis, which fell below healthy controls. There was no clinical or MRI feature that showed an association with the multiple sclerosis repertoire cluster.

Source material: PBMCs. The rearrangement joins TRBV29-1 to TRBJ2-7; D gene ambiguous. The receptor's source is a woman aged 60-75 years with multiple sclerosis. Here the CDR3 reads CSVVPGTYEQYF. The CDR3 bases are TGCAGCGTTGTACCTGGGACCTACGAGCAGTACTTC.